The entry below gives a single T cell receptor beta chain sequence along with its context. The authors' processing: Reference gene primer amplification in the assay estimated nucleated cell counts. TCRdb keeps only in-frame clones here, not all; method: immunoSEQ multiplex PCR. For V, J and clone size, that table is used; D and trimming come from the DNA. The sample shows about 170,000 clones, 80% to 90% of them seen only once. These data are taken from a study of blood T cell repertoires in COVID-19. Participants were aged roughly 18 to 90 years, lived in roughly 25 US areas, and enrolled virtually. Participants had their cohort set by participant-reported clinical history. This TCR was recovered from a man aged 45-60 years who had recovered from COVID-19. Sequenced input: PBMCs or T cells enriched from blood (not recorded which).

CDR3 region: CASSSPSSYEQYF. Written as DNA, the CDR3 is TGTGCCAGCAGCTCTCCCAGCTCCTACGAGCAGTACTTC. The V call is TRBV5-4, the J call TRBJ2-7; no clear D gene. Germline V CDR1 and CDR2: SGHNT, YYREEE (reference sequence). The CDR3 runs to 13 residues. V was clipped by 3 bases and J by 0 bases, with 7 bases between them.